The clone carrying this T cell receptor (beta chain) was detected only a few times. Antigen: not known. This sample stems from a study of T cell repertoires in cytomegalovirus infection. In the study overall: The public TCR beta signatures pointed to both CMV infection and matching HLA type.

The CDR3 is made up of 18 amino acids. Trimming removed 3 bases at V and 4 bases at J, with 21 bases between. Whole-study results and caveats: Identification of carriers of CMV plus the relevant HLA was performed using cumulative public TCR beta family frequency. Within the response measured ex vivo, HLA-C-restricted CMV-specific TCR beta clonotypes were dominant.

Each CDR3 protein gets one entry after TCRdb re-called the reads with MiXCR. The sample has approximately 990,000 distinct CDR3 sequences, around 31% seen once. The chain uses TRBV12-3 or TRBV12-4 and TRBJ2-2; D is possibly TRBD1 (6 bases). The sample was cultured CD8+ T cells from PBMCs, taken from culture after CMV antigen stimulation. This TCR came from a human donor in good health (CMV status not recorded). Some clones in this sample may be carry-over from other donors' samples. The CDR3 nucleotides are TGTGCCAGCAGTTTCCCGACAGGATCCGGAATGACCACCGGGGAGCTGTTTTTT. Its protein is CASSFPTGSGMTTGELFF.